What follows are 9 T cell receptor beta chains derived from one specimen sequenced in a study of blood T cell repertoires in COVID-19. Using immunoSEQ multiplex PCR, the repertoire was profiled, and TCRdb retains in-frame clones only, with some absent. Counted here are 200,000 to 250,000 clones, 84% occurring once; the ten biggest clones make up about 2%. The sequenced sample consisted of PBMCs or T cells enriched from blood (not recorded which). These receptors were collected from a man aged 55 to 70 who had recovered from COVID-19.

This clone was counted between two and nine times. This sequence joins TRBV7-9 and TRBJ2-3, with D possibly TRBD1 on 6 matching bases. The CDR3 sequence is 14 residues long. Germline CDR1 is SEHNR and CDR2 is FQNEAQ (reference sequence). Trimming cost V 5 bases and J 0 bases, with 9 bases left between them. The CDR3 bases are TGTGCCAGCAGCGGGACACTTAGCACAGATACGCAGTATTTT. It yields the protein CASSGTLSTDTQYF.

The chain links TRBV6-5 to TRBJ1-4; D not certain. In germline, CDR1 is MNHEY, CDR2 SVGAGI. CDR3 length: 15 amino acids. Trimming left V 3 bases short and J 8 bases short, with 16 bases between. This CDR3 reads CASSYARGRGEKLFF. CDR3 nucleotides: TGTGCCAGCAGTTATGCGAGAGGGAGAGGCGAAAAACTGTTTTTT.

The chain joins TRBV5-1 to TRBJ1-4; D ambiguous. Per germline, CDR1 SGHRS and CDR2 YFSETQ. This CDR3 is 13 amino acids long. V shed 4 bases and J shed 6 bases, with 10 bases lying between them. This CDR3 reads CASSTPEDEKLFF. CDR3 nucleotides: TGCGCCAGCAGCACCCCTGAGGATGAAAAACTGTTTTTT.

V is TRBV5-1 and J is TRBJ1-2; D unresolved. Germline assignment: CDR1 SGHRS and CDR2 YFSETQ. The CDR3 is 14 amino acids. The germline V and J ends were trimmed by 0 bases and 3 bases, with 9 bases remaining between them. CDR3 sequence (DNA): TGCGCCAGCAGCTTGGCCGAGAGCTACTATGGCTACACCTTC. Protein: CASSLAESYYGYTF.

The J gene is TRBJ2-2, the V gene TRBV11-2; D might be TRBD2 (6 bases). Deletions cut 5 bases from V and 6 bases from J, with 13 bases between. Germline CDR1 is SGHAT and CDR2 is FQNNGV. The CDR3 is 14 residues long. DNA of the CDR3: TGTGCCAGCAGCCTATCCTGGGAGGCCGGGGAGCTGTTTTTT. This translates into CASSLSWEAGELFF.

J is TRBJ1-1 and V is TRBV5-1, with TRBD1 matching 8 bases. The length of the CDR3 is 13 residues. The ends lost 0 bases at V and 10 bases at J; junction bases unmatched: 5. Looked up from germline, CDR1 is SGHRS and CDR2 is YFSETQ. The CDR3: CASSLDGGTGAFF. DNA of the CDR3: TGCGCCAGCAGCTTGGATGGGGGGACAGGAGCTTTCTTT.

The CDR3, as DNA: TGTGCCAGCAGCGAGGACAGGGGGTTATACGAGCAGTACTTC. This encodes CASSEDRGLYEQYF. The rearrangement joins TRBV6-5 to TRBJ2-7; 10 positions agree with TRBD1. Germline-derived CDR1 and CDR2 are MNHEY and SVGAGI. With 6 bases clipped from V and 4 bases from J, the junction kept 6 bases outside the gene matches. CDR3 length equals 14 residues.

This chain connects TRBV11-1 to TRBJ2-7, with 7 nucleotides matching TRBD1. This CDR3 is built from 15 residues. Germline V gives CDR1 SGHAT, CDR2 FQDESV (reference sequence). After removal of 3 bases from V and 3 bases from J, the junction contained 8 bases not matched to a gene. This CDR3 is CASSLEPTGSYEQYF. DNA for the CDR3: TGTGCCAGCAGCTTGGAGCCGACAGGGAGCTACGAGCAGTACTTC.

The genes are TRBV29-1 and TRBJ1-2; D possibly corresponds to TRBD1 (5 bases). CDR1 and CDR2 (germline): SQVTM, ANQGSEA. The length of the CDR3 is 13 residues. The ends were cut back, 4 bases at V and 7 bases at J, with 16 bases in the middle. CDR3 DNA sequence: TGCAGCGTTGGAGTTCAGGGTGTTGGTGGCTACACCTTC. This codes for CSVGVQGVGGYTF.